This passage covers 28 T cell receptor beta chains from one sample sequenced in a study of prognosis after radiotherapy for stage I lung cancer. Amplification of TCR beta CDR3 from genomic DNA used two-round multiplex PCR. Specific primers for each TRBV and TRBJ gene were what first-round PCR used. TCRdb used MiXCR to reprocess the multiplex PCR reads, holding one entry per CDR3 protein. The data hold more than 15,000 distinct CDR3 sequences, with around 42% observed a single time. Sequencing used PBMCs, obtained before or after stereotactic body radiation therapy (not recorded which). These receptors were obtained from a donor at least 50 years old with non-small cell lung cancer.

This clonotype was counted many times. V gene TRBV24-1 combines with J gene TRBJ2-3, with 8 positions matching TRBD2. After removal of 4 bases from V and 6 bases from J, the junction contained 8 bases not matched to a gene. The CDR3 is 15 residues long. From germline, CDR1 is KGHDR and CDR2 SFDVKD. As DNA, the CDR3 is TGTGCCACCAGTGAAGCGGGAGATATAGCGGATACGCAGTATTTT. This codes for CATSEAGDIADTQYF.

A remark on this clonotype: Germline and junction disagree at one end, which may indicate a read error. The chain combines TRBV6-2 or TRBV6-3 with TRBJ1-2; 7 positions agree with TRBD1. The CDR3 extends over 15 amino acids. CDR1 and CDR2 (germline): MNHEY, SVGEGT. In nucleotides, the CDR3 is TGTGCCAGCAGAGAGGCCGGGACAGATTTATATGGCTGCACCTTC. Residues: CASREAGTDLYGCTF.

This clonotype was observed many times. The V gene is TRBV10-3, the J gene TRBJ1-2, with 10 bases that match TRBD1. After removal of 6 bases from V and 6 bases from J, the junction contained 4 bases not matched to a gene. The CDR3 is 13 amino acids. Germline lookup yields CDR1 ENHRY and CDR2 SYGVKD. This CDR3 reads CAIRETGGDGYTF. The CDR3 nucleotides are TGTGCCATCAGGGAGACAGGGGGCGATGGCTACACCTTC.

This clonotype is deemed medium-sized. The rearrangement links TRBV6-2 or TRBV6-3 to TRBJ2-7; 13 nucleotides line up with TRBD2. Germline V gene sequence: CDR1 MNHEY, CDR2 SVGEGT. Unmatched junction bases numbered 0, after V lost 2 bases and J lost 2 bases. This CDR3 contains 15 residues. The CDR3 DNA reads as TGTGCCAGCAGTTACGGGACTAGCGGGACCTACGAGCAGTACTTC. As protein: CASSYGTSGTYEQYF.

On this clonotype itself: A far larger clone is a single base away, which makes a read error likely. The chain joins TRBV6-4 to TRBJ2-3; TRBD2 aligns across 15 bases. Germline V gives CDR1 MRHNA, CDR2 SNTAGT. This CDR3 is 15 amino acids long. The CDR3 sequence is CSSGRTSGGADTQYF. The CDR3 bases are TGTTCCAGCGGTAGGACTAGCGGGGGGGCAGATACGCAGTATTTT.

The rearrangement links TRBV18 to TRBJ2-3; unclear D gene. This CDR3 is built from 15 residues. Trimming left V 0 bases short and J 2 bases short, with 9 bases between. Germline-derived CDR1 and CDR2 are KGHSH and LQKENI. The CDR3 DNA sequence: TGTGCCAGCTCACCACCTGGATATAACACAGATACGCAGTATTTT. Encoded protein: CASSPPGYNTDTQYF.

The count of this clonotype is one. V usage is TRBV5-1 and J usage is TRBJ2-7; possible D gene TRBD2, 6 bases. The CDR3 extends over 13 amino acids. V was trimmed by 0 bases and J by 3 bases, leaving 7 bases between them. Per germline, CDR1 SGHRS and CDR2 YFSETQ. DNA of the CDR3: TGCGCCAGCAGCTTGGCGGGAGTCTACGAGCAGTACTTC. It specifies CASSLAGVYEQYF.

Comment on this clonotype: A much more abundant neighbour one base away suggests this may be a read error. The rearrangement links TRBV5-1 to TRBJ2-5; 15 positions match TRBD2. The CDR3 runs 18 residues. Germline CDR1 SGHRS, CDR2 YFSETQ. CDR3 sequence reads: CARSFTGLAGGPEETQYF. The DNA for the CDR3 is TGCGCCAGAAGCTTTACGGGACTAGCGGGGGGACCGGAAGAGACCCAGTACTTC.

A remark on this clonotype: Relative to the germline gene, one junction end is altered; a read error may explain this. This chain links TRBV6-1 with TRBJ1-1, with 12 bases lining up with TRBD1. The CDR3 extends over 18 amino acids. Germline CDR1 is MNHNS and CDR2 is SASEGT. CDR3 in DNA: TGTGCCAGCAGTGGGTCCGGGACAGGGGGCGAGTCGGTTGCTGAATCTTTCTTT. Translated: CASSGSGTGGESVAESFF.

This clonotype was seen many times. At one end the junction does not follow the germline gene, possibly because of a read error. The gene calls are TRBV19 and TRBJ2-7; D unresolved. The CDR3 spans 10 residues. Germline CDR1 reads LNHDA; CDR2 reads SQIVND (reference sequence). The CDR3 nucleotides read TGTGCCAGTAGTATGTCCCCCTCCCTATTC. This encodes CASSMSPSLF.

This clonotype was observed a handful of times. A far larger clone is off by one base, so a read error is likely. V and J are TRBV6-2 or TRBV6-3 and TRBJ2-7; D gene uncertain. CDR1 is MNHEY and CDR2 is SVGEGT in the germline V gene. V lost 7 bases, J lost 5 bases, and 12 bases lay in between. The CDR3 loop spans 12 amino acids. The CDR3 loop reads CASILLANEQYF. The CDR3 DNA sequence: TGTGCCAGCATTTTACTGGCTAACGAGCAGTACTTC.

This clonotype occurred many times. The V gene is TRBV6-1, the J gene TRBJ2-7; D perhaps matches TRBD1 (5 bases). Per the germline V gene, CDR1 is MNHNS and CDR2 is SASEGT. With 4 bases removed from V and 5 bases from J, the gap between germline ends came to 15 bases. This CDR3 is 14 amino acids long. The CDR3 DNA sequence: TGTGCCAGCAGTGGCCAGGGCCCTTCGGACGAGCAGTACTTC. Translated: CASSGQGPSDEQYF.

The J gene is TRBJ2-5, the V gene TRBV4-1, with 7 bases fitting TRBD2. CDR1 MGHRA and CDR2 YSYEKL come from the germline V gene. The V and J ends lost 6 bases and 2 bases, in that order; junction bases with no gene match: 9. The CDR3 sequence is 15 residues long. DNA for the CDR3: TGCGCCAGCAGGGACCACGCGGGAGTTCAAGAGACCCAGTACTTC. Protein: CASRDHAGVQETQYF.

The chain couples TRBV7-6 to TRBJ1-3; D unclear. Trimming took 5 bases from V and 6 from J, leaving 14 bases between them. This CDR3 comprises 14 residues. Per germline, CDR1 SGHVS and CDR2 FNYEAQ. The CDR3 DNA reads TGTGCCAGCAGCGCACAAAGGGTTCTAAACACCATATATTTT. Translating gives CASSAQRVLNTIYF.

The table lists this clonotype with a few counts. This could be a read error, since a much larger clone is one nucleotide away. The V gene is TRBV20-1, the J gene TRBJ2-2, with D tentatively TRBD2 (6 bases). Trimming cost V 5 bases and J 4 bases, with 14 bases left between them. The germline gives CDR1 DFQATT, CDR2 SNEGSKA (reference sequence). This CDR3 spans 14 amino acids. CDR3 loop: CSALSGLVTGELFF. CDR3 DNA: TGCAGTGCTTTGAGCGGGCTCGTCACCGGGGAGCTGTTTTTT.

This sequence joins TRBV5-8 and TRBJ2-1; D unresolved. The germline CDR1 and CDR2 sequences are SGHTS and YDEGEE. The CDR3 spans 16 residues. V lost 2 bases and J lost 4, with 16 bases in between. CDR3: CASSLTLTVNYNEQFF. CDR3 sequence (DNA): TGTGCCAGCAGCTTAACTCTAACGGTGAATTACAATGAGCAGTTCTTC.

This clonotype was detected many times. The CDR3 carries no conserved terminal phenylalanine or tryptophan, so it likely arises from a read error. The CDR3 DNA reads as TGTGCCAGCAGGATCGCCGGACAGTTGGGAAACACCATATATCTT. Its protein product is CASRIAGQLGNTIYL. The J gene is TRBJ1-3, the V gene TRBV5-5; possible D gene TRBD1, 6 bases. The CDR3 has 15 residues. The germline V gene has CDR1 SGHKS and CDR2 YYEKEE (reference sequence). V was trimmed by 5 bases and J by 4 bases, leaving 16 bases between them.

This clonotype was found many times. This chain connects TRBV5-6 to TRBJ1-1, with D hard to call. This CDR3 has 14 residues. Germline V lookup: CDR1 SGHDT, CDR2 YYEEEE. V lost 0 bases to trimming and J lost 0 bases, with 6 bases between them. CDR3 DNA sequence: TGTGCCAGCAGCTTGGGGGGTATGAACACTGAAGCTTTCTTT. It codes for CASSLGGMNTEAFF.

This clonotype was recorded many times. V usage is TRBV20-1 and J usage is TRBJ2-3; possible D gene TRBD1, 6 bases. This CDR3 is built from 15 residues. CDR1 and CDR2 (germline): DFQATT, SNEGSKA (reference sequence). Trimming shortened V by 6 bases and J by 2 bases, and 18 bases separated the two germline ends. The chain's CDR3 is CSAPPGTWVTDTQYF. CDR3 nucleotide sequence: TGCAGTGCCCCACCCGGGACATGGGTCACAGATACGCAGTATTTT.

This clonotype was found a few times. V usage is TRBV5-4 and J usage is TRBJ2-4; D is uncertain. CDR1 is SGHNT, CDR2 YYREEE, per germline (reference sequence). Trimming cost V 1 base and J 8 bases, with 16 bases left between them. The CDR3 covers 15 residues. The CDR3 spells CASSLRSDPGDIQYF. The CDR3 nucleotides read TGTGCCAGCAGCTTGCGTAGTGACCCTGGGGACATTCAGTACTTC.

Many counts were recorded for this clonotype. The chain is built from TRBV7-6 and TRBJ2-1; TRBD1 agrees at 7 bases. Trimming took 3 bases from V and 6 from J; bases not matched to a gene: 5. Germline assignment: CDR1 SGHVS and CDR2 FNYEAQ. This CDR3 is 14 amino acids long. CDR3 nucleotide sequence: TGTGCCAGCAGCTTGGACCAGGGGGTCAATGAGCAGTTCTTC. Translation gives CASSLDQGVNEQFF.

The chain couples TRBV6-2 or TRBV6-3 to TRBJ2-7, with D unresolved. Trimming took 6 bases from V and 6 from J, leaving 15 bases between them. CDR1 and CDR2 (germline): MNHEY, SVGEGT. This CDR3 has 13 residues. This chain's CDR3 is CASSTHQVCEQYF. For the CDR3, the DNA is TGTGCCAGCAGCACCCACCAGGTATGCGAGCAGTACTTC.

The V gene is TRBV4-1, the J gene TRBJ2-5, with D perhaps TRBD2 (6 bases). With 0 bases removed from V and 2 bases from J, the gap between germline ends came to 10 bases. The length of the CDR3 is 15 residues. Germline CDR1 and CDR2: MGHRA and YSYEKL. The CDR3 region has the DNA TGCGCCAGCAGCCAAGAGCCCGGGACTCAAGAGACCCAGTACTTC. Encoded protein: CASSQEPGTQETQYF.

This clonotype was observed a single time. At one end the junction does not follow the germline gene, possibly because of a read error. The CDR3 nucleotides are TGCGCCAGCAGTTCTAGCGTGGGAATAGATACGCAGTATTTT. It yields the protein CASSSSVGIDTQYF. This chain connects TRBV11-3 to TRBJ2-3; perhaps TRBD2 as D (6 bases). Looked up from germline, CDR1 is SGHNT and CDR2 is YENEEA. The CDR3 totals 14 residues.

The V call is TRBV9, the J call TRBJ1-1; D is undetermined. Looked up from germline, CDR1 is SGDLS and CDR2 is YYNGEE. This CDR3 spans 14 amino acids. With 0 bases removed from V and 0 bases from J, the gap between germline ends came to 6 bases. CDR3 region: CASSVDSLNTEAFF. CDR3 in DNA: TGTGCCAGCAGCGTAGACAGTTTGAACACTGAAGCTTTCTTT.

This clonotype has a count of ten or more. The rearrangement links TRBV6-1 to TRBJ1-4; TRBD1 aligns across 7 bases. The V gene end was trimmed by 5 bases and the J gene end by 3 bases; junction bases not matched to a gene: 12. Germline values: CDR1 MNHNS, CDR2 SASEGT. This CDR3 region has 17 residues. The chain's CDR3 is CASSRTGRNAANEKLFF. CDR3 sequence (DNA): TGTGCCAGCAGTCGGACAGGACGAAATGCGGCTAATGAAAAACTGTTTTTT.

The rearrangement uses TRBV6-1 and TRBJ2-3; D ambiguous. Per the germline V gene, CDR1 is MNHNS and CDR2 is SASEGT. The CDR3 consists of 15 residues. Trimming removed 2 bases at V and 0 bases at J, with 9 bases between. The CDR3 sequence is CASSELAQSTDTQYF. The CDR3 nucleotides read TGTGCCAGCAGTGAATTAGCACAGAGCACAGATACGCAGTATTTT.

This clonotype is categorized as medium-sized (0.01 to 0.1%). This sequence joins TRBV27 and TRBJ1-2, with D possibly TRBD1 on 6 matching bases. The V gene lost 3 bases and the J gene lost 8 bases, with 16 bases spanning the gap. The CDR3 has 14 amino acids. CDR1 is MNHEY and CDR2 is SMNVEV in the germline V gene (reference sequence). The chain's CDR3 is CASSFGGQSGGYTF. The DNA of the CDR3 is TGTGCCAGCAGTTTCGGGGGCCAAAGTGGCGGCTACACCTTC.